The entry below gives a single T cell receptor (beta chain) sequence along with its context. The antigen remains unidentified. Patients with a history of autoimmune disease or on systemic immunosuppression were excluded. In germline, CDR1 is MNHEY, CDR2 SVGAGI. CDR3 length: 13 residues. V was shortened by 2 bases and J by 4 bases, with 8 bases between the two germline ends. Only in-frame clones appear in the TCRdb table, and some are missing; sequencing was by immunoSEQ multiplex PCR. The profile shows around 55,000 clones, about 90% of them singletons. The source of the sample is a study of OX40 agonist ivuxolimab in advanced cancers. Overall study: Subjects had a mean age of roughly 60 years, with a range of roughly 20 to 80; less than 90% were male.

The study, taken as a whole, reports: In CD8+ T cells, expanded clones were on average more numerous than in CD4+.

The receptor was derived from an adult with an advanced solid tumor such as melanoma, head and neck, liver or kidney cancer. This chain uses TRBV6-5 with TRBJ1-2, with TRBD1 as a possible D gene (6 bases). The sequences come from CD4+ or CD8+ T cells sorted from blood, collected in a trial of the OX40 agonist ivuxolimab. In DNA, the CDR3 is TGTGCCAGCAGTTACACCAGGGGCTATGGCTACACCTTC. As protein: CASSYTRGYGYTF.